These 12 T cell receptor beta chains share one sample of origin, sequenced in a study of OX40 agonist ivuxolimab in advanced cancers. Sequencing was performed with immunoSEQ multiplex PCR; in TCRdb, only in-frame clones are kept and a portion is missing. The repertoire holds 70,000 to 80,000 clones, with about 88% as singletons. Sequenced here: CD4+ or CD8+ T cells sorted from blood, sampled in a trial of the OX40 agonist ivuxolimab. These TCRs come from an adult with an advanced solid tumor such as melanoma, head and neck, liver or kidney cancer.

This chain connects TRBV5-1 to TRBJ2-7; D not certain. CDR3 length equals 13 residues. Trimming removed 7 bases at V and 0 bases at J, with 11 bases between. Germline V gives CDR1 SGHRS, CDR2 YFSETQ. The CDR3 DNA sequence: TGCGCCAGCGCACGCGAACCCTCCTACGAGCAGTACTTC. This translates into CASAREPSYEQYF. Complete variable domain (other parts from reference TRBV5-1 and TRBJ2-7): KAGVTQTPRYLIKTRGQQVTLSCSPISGHRSVSWYQQTPGQGLQFLFEYFSETQRNKGNFPGRFSGRQFSNSRSEMNVSTLELGDSALYLCASAREPSYEQYFGPGTRLTVT.

The chain employs TRBV29-1 and TRBJ2-1; possibly TRBD1 for D (7 bases). Trimming cost V 4 bases and J 9 bases, with 13 bases left between them. Germline CDR1 is SQVTM and CDR2 is ANQGSEA. The CDR3 has 12 amino acids. The CDR3 spells CSVGRQGGEQFF. CDR3 DNA sequence: TGCAGCGTTGGGCGCCAGGGGGGTGAGCAGTTCTTC.

The chain couples TRBV23-1 to TRBJ2-2; 8 nucleotides agree with TRBD1. TRBV23-1 is known as an ORF, though its function is uncertain. Trimming at V came to 3 bases and at J to 0 bases, leaving 3 bases not matched to a gene. The CDR3 covers 16 residues. The CDR3 spells CASSQDRAANTGELFF. CDR3 nucleotides: TGCGCCAGCAGTCAGGACAGGGCCGCGAACACCGGGGAGCTGTTTTTT.

V gene TRBV19 combines with J gene TRBJ2-5; D gene unclear. This CDR3 has 12 residues. The germline V gene has CDR1 LNHDA and CDR2 SQIVND (reference sequence). The ends were cut back, 4 bases at V and 7 bases at J, with 10 bases in the middle. CDR3: CASSTASGTQYF. CDR3 coding DNA: TGTGCCAGTAGTACCGCGTCCGGGACCCAGTACTTC.

This clone was observed many times. The chain links TRBV9 to TRBJ1-1; 8 positions match TRBD1. Trimming took 3 bases from V and 1 from J; bases not matched to a gene: 5. The CDR3 consists of 15 residues. Germline CDR1 reads SGDLS; CDR2 reads YYNGEE. The CDR3 nucleotides read TGTGCCAGCAGCGCTAGGACAGGGAAGAACACTGAAGCTTTCTTT. Translated, it gives CASSARTGKNTEAFF. Full variable domain (missing parts from reference TRBV9 and TRBJ1-1): DSGVTQTPKHLITATGQRVTLRCSPRSGDLSVYWYQQSLDQGLQFLIQYYNGEERAKGNILERFSAQQFPDLHSELNLSSLELGDSALYFCASSARTGKNTEAFFGQGTRLTVV.

In DNA, the CDR3 is TGTGCCAGTAGTATAAGACGTGGACACTCGAACACTGAAGCTTTCTTT. As protein: CASSIRRGHSNTEAFF. The V and J genes are TRBV19 and TRBJ1-1; weak D call: TRBD1 (5 bases). There are 16 residues in the CDR3. Trimming shortened V by 2 bases and J by 1 base, and 14 bases separated the two germline ends. Germline-derived CDR1 and CDR2 are LNHDA and SQIVND (reference sequence). The variable domain in full, completed from reference TRBV19 and TRBJ1-1, reads DGGITQSPKYLFRKEGQNVTLSCEQNLNHDAMYWYRQDPGQGLRLIYYSQIVNDFQKGDIAEGYSVSREKKESFPLTVTSAQKNPTAFYLCASSIRRGHSNTEAFFGQGTRLTVV.

The rearrangement joins TRBV6-5 to TRBJ2-7; D is possibly TRBD2 (5 bases). V was clipped by 5 bases and J by 5 bases, with 13 bases between them. Germline V lookup: CDR1 MNHEY, CDR2 SVGAGI. The CDR3 is made up of 13 amino acids. CDR3 residues: CASSELRVNEQYF. The CDR3 DNA follows: TGTGCCAGCAGTGAATTGAGGGTCAACGAGCAGTACTTC.

This clone was seen once. This CDR3 is CASSYRPGPSGSEAFF. The CDR3, as DNA: TGTGCCAGCAGTTACCGGCCGGGACCGAGCGGTAGTGAAGCTTTCTTT. The rearrangement joins TRBV6-5 to TRBJ1-1, with D perhaps matching TRBD1 (5 bases). Germline assignment: CDR1 MNHEY and CDR2 SVGAGI. V was pared by 2 bases and J by 7 bases, with 20 bases between. CDR3 length: 16 residues.

The rearrangement uses TRBV9 and TRBJ1-3, with 8 bases lining up with TRBD1. The CDR3 length is 15 residues. Germline assignment: CDR1 SGDLS and CDR2 YYNGEE. V lost 4 bases, J lost 2 bases, and 5 bases stayed unmatched. CDR3 nucleotide sequence: TGTGCCAGCAGCCCCCAACAGGGGGCTGGAAACACCATATATTTT. Its protein is CASSPQQGAGNTIYF.

The gene calls are TRBV10-1 and TRBJ1-1; the match to TRBD1 covers 9 bases. The germline V gene encodes CDR1 WNHNN and CDR2 SYGVQD (reference sequence). This CDR3 is built from 14 residues. Losses at the gene ends were 0 bases for V and 6 bases for J; bases not matched to a gene: 2. The CDR3 DNA is TGCGCCAGCAGTGAGTCGGGACAGGGCTCTGAAGCTTTCTTT. This encodes CASSESGQGSEAFF.

The CDR3 protein is CASSRRASSTDTQYF. CDR3 nucleotide sequence: TGCGCCAGCAGCCGGAGGGCCAGTAGCACAGATACGCAGTATTTT. The V gene is TRBV5-1, the J gene TRBJ2-3; D perhaps matches TRBD2 (6 bases). V was shortened by 4 bases and J by 0 bases, with 12 bases between the two germline ends. In germline, CDR1 is SGHRS, CDR2 YFSETQ. The CDR3 runs to 15 residues.

The V and J genes are TRBV25-1 and TRBJ1-1; D may be TRBD1 (5 bases). Germline lookup yields CDR1 MGHDK and CDR2 SYGVNS. V lost 6 bases, J lost 4 bases, and 12 bases lay in between. The CDR3 contains 13 residues. CDR3 in DNA: TGTGCCAGCAGACGCAGGGAGGGCACTGAAGCTTTCTTT. Protein: CASRRREGTEAFF.